This T cell receptor beta chain was identified in a study of cytomegalovirus exposure and HLA in healthy donors. Overall study findings and caveats: Later work showed greater clonal expansion in HLA-associated TCR beta chains than in equally common others. In all likelihood, a cluster of highly shared sequence variants was a sequencing artifact. Within a later analysis, the majority of CMV-associated TCR beta chains appeared HLA-restricted.

The CDR3 runs to 14 residues. Trimming shortened V by 2 bases and J by 1 base, and 8 bases separated the two germline ends. Per germline, CDR1 KGHSY and CDR2 FQNENV. This clone was detected only a few times. Antigen specificity is unknown. It was with 60 Vbeta and 13 Jbeta primers that the PCR ran. In the authors' workflow: Later analysis identified approximately 88 million unique TCR beta chains, 8.5 million to 13 million shared. Method: immunoSEQ multiplex PCR; TCRdb's copy keeps in-frame clones and lacks some. V and J calls and clone size are copied from that table; D and trimming were computed from the DNA. The sample yields roughly 130,000 clones, around 74% seen once.

The chain is built from TRBV16 and TRBJ1-1; D remains ambiguous. Sequencing used PBMCs. This clonotype originated in a woman aged 45-65 years in good health and CMV-seropositive. The CDR3 sequence: CASSQGEANTEAFF. DNA for the CDR3: TGTGCCAGCAGCCAAGGGGAGGCGAACACTGAAGCTTTCTTT.